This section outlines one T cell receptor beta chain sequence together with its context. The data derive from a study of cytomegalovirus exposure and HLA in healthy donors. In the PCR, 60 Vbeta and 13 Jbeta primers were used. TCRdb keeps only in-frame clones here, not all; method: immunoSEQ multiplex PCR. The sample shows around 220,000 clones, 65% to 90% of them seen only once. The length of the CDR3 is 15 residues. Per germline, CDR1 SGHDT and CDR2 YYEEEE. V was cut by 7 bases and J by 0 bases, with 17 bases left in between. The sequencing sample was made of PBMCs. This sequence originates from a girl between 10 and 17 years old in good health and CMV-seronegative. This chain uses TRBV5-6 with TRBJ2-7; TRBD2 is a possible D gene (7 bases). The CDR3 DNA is TGTGCCAGCCATCCAGCGGGACAAGGCTCCTACGAGCAGTACTTC. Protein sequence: CASHPAGQGSYEQYF.